This TCR beta chain was sequenced for a study of T cell clones after liver transplantation. Study background: At least one year of complete immunosuppression withdrawal without enzymes over twice normal defined tolerance. Timepoints were pre-transplant, pre-withdrawal, and after withdrawal was completed or failed.

With respect to this clone: The antigen is unknown.

The length of the CDR3 is 14 residues. The V gene's germline CDR1 is SGHTA and CDR2 FQGNSA. The J segment lost 16 bases and the V segment lost 4 bases, leaving 13 bases of the junction unmatched. Data came from immunoSEQ multiplex PCR; TCRdb stores just in-frame clones and leaves some out. Among 95,000 to 110,000 clones, approximately 85% were seen once, and the ten largest hold 0.8% to 1%. Study conclusions and caveats: Rather than being deleted, graft donor-reactive T cells may have moved into the graft.

The TCR originated in a human donor who received a liver transplant. This chain connects TRBV7-2 to TRBJ2-1; 10 bases line up with TRBD2. The sample consisted of CD4+ T cells from blood, taken before liver transplant. The chain's CDR3 is CASSSGRTAGGFFF. Here the CDR3 DNA reads TGTGCCAGCAGCTCCGGACGTACAGCGGGGGGGTTTTTCTTC.